This T cell receptor (beta chain) was identified during a study of blood T cell repertoires in COVID-19. As for the study in general: Whether acute or convalescent, the COVID-19 samples came from the United States, Italy and Spain. T cells, B-cell-depleted T cells, or PBMCs provided the cDNA or gDNA that served as material.

Between the trimmed V and J ends, which lost 3 bases and 4 bases, there was a span of 18 bases. The germline V gene has CDR1 MNHNS and CDR2 SASEGT. The CDR3 extends over 16 amino acids. How the authors handled the data: By means of reference gene primer amplification, nucleated cell counts were estimated. Assay: immunoSEQ multiplex PCR; the TCRdb copy retains only in-frame clones and omits some. V and J calls and clone size are copied from that table; D and trimming were computed from the DNA. This sample has fewer than 95,000 clones, with approximately 79% found just once. This sequence was found in an elderly woman with acute or convalescent COVID-19. What was sequenced was peripheral blood. The chain combines TRBV6-1 with TRBJ1-1, with D maybe TRBD1 (6 bases). CDR3 coding DNA: TGTGCCAGCAGTGATGGGTGGTCGGGGGGCAGCACTGAAGCTTTCTTT. As protein: CASSDGWSGGSTEAFF.